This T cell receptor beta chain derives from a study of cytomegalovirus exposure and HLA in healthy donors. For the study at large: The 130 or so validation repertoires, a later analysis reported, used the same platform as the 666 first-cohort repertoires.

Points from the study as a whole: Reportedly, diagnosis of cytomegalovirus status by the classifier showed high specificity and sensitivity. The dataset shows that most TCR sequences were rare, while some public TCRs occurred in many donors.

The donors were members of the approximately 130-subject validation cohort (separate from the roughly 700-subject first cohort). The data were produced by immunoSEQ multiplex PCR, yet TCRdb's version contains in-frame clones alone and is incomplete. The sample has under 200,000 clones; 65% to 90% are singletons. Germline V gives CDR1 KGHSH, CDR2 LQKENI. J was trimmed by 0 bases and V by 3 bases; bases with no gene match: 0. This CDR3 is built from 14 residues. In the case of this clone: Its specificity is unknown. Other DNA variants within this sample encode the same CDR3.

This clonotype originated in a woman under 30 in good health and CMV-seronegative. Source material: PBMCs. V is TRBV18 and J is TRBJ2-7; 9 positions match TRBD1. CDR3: CASSPGQGSYEQYF. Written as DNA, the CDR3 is TGTGCCAGCTCACCGGGACAGGGCTCCTACGAGCAGTACTTC.